This TCR beta chain was captured in a study of blood T cell repertoires in COVID-19. In the original processing: Estimated nucleated cell counts came from reference gene primer amplification. Data came from immunoSEQ multiplex PCR; TCRdb stores just in-frame clones and leaves some out. Clonal size and the V and J genes are those of that table, whereas D and trimming came from the DNA. Of roughly 150,000 clones listed, approximately 84% were seen once; the top ten hold roughly two fifths. This clone showed up just a few times. V shed 6 bases and J 5 bases; nucleotides not matched to a gene: 7. The CDR3 is 14 amino acids. Germline lookup yields CDR1 SGHTA and CDR2 FQGNSA.

The sequence was collected from a human donor in a cohort sampled during active COVID-19. This chain joins TRBV7-2 and TRBJ1-5, with 7 bases lining up with TRBD1. Sequenced sample: peripheral blood. The CDR3 region is CASSLQGIDQPQHF. CDR3 sequence (DNA): TGTGCCAGCAGTCTACAGGGGATCGATCAGCCCCAGCATTTT. Filled out from reference TRBV7-2 and TRBJ1-5, the complete variable domain reads GAGVSQSPSNKVTEKGKDVELRCDPISGHTALYWYRQSLGQGLEFLIYFQGNSAPDKSGLPSDRFSAERTGGSVSTLTIQRTQQEDSAVYLCASSLQGIDQPQHFGDGTRLSIL.